Listed below are T cell receptor beta chains from one sample, sequenced in a study of radiation and T cells in renal cell carcinoma. TCRdb's table, derived via immunoSEQ multiplex PCR, lists solely in-frame clones and lacks some. The sample lists 150,000 or so clones; about 87% were seen once. The sequencing here drew on blood, taken from a patient whose treatment included radiotherapy and nephrectomy. The receptors were sampled from a woman between 65 and 79 years old with renal cell carcinoma. The CDR3 runs from the conserved cysteine through the conserved F or W. D genes are given only for firm matches. Clone sizes are given selectively: once, few, many, or a class where the clone is expanded.

D: NA; size: NA; J: TRBJ1-1; V: TRBV21-1; DNA: TGTGCCAGCAGCCACAAAGGGACTCTGAACACTGAAGCTTTCTTT; CDR3: CASSHKGTLNTEAFF
D: TRBD1; size: NA; J: TRBJ1-1; V: TRBV27; DNA: TGTGCCAGCAGGCGGGACAGGGGGAACACTGAAGCTTTCTTT; CDR3: CASRRDRGNTEAFF
D: NA; size: once; J: TRBJ1-2; V: TRBV14; DNA: TGTGCCAGCAGCCAAGATCCCAGCGTCTATGGCTACACCTTC; CDR3: CASSQDPSVYGYTF
D: NA; size: NA; J: TRBJ1-2; V: TRBV21-1; DNA: TGTGCCAGCTGCCACGGCCCTAATGGGGACAGGGGGCGAAGTGGCTACACCTTC; CDR3: CASCHGPNGDRGRSGYTF
D: NA; size: NA; J: TRBJ2-7; V: TRBV11-3; DNA: TGTGCCAGCAGCTCTTCGGGGCCCTACGAGCAGTACTTC; CDR3: CASSSSGPYEQYF
D: NA; size: NA; J: TRBJ1-1; V: TRBV28; DNA: TGTGCCAGCAGTTTGGGGGTTGGTACCGTGAACACTGAAGCTTTCTTT; CDR3: CASSLGVGTVNTEAFF
D: TRBD1; size: NA; J: TRBJ1-5; V: TRBV2; DNA: TGTGCCAGCAGTGTAGGCAGGGGGAACAATCAGCCCCAGCATTTT; CDR3: CASSVGRGNNQPQHF
D: NA; size: NA; J: TRBJ1-1; V: TRBV7-9; DNA: TGTGCCAGCAGCTTGAGGGCGGGGGACACTGAAGCTTTCTTT; CDR3: CASSLRAGDTEAFF
D: TRBD1; size: few; J: TRBJ1-2; V: TRBV19; DNA: TGTGCCACCTCTCGACCAGGGGGCGTATATGGCTACACCTTC; CDR3: CATSRPGGVYGYTF
D: TRBD2; size: NA; J: TRBJ2-7; V: TRBV13; DNA: TGTGCCAGCAGGCCCAGCGGGGGGGAGGACGAGCAGTACTTC; CDR3: CASRPSGGEDEQYF
D: NA; size: NA; J: TRBJ1-5; V: TRBV19; DNA: TGTGCCGCCCAAGCCAGGACTGATAGCAATCAGCCCCAGCATTTT; CDR3: CAAQARTDSNQPQHF
D: NA; size: once; J: TRBJ2-1; V: TRBV25-1; DNA: TGTGCCACCTCGGACCTGAGCTCCTACAATGAGCAGTTCTTC; CDR3: CATSDLSSYNEQFF
D: NA; size: NA; J: TRBJ1-2; V: TRBV7-9; DNA: TGTGCCAGCAGCGTCGGGGGGGAAAACGGCTACACCTTC; CDR3: CASSVGGENGYTF
D: TRBD2; size: NA; J: TRBJ2-3; V: TRBV9; DNA: TGTGCCAGCAGCGCCACCGGGACTAGCGGCACAGATACGCAGTATTTT; CDR3: CASSATGTSGTDTQYF
D: NA; size: NA; J: TRBJ1-3; V: TRBV18; DNA: TGTGCCAGCTCACCACCGAACAGGGTCCTAAGCTCTGGAAACACCATATATTTT; CDR3: CASSPPNRVLSSGNTIYF
D: NA; size: NA; J: TRBJ2-2; V: TRBV30; DNA: TGTGCCTGGAGTCCACTTAACACCGGGGAGCTGTTTTTT; CDR3: CAWSPLNTGELFF
D: NA; size: NA; J: TRBJ2-7; V: TRBV7-2; DNA: TGTGCCAGCAGCTTAGACCCTTCTCCCTACGAGCAGTACTTC; CDR3: CASSLDPSPYEQYF